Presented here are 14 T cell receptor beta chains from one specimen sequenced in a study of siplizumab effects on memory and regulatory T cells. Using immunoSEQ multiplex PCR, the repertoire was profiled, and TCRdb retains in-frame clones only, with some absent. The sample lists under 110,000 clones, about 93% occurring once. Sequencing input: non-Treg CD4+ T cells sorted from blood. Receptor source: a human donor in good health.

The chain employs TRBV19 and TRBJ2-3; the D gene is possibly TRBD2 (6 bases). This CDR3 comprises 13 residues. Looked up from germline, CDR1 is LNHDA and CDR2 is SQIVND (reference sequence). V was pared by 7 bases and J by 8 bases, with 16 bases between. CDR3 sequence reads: CASILRPEGTQYF. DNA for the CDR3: TGTGCCAGTATTCTGAGACCGGAGGGTACGCAGTATTTT.

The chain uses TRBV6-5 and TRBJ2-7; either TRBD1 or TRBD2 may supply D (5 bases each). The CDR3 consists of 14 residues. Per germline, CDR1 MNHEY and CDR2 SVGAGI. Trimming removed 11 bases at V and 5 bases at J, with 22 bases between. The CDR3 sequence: CAATRDPESNEQYF. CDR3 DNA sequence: TGTGCCGCCACGAGGGACCCGGAGAGTAACGAGCAGTACTTC.

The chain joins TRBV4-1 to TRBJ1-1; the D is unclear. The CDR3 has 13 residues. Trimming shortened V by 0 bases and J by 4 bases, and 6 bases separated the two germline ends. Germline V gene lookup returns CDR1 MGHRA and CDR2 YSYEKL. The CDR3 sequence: CASSQDPITEAFF. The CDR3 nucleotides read TGCGCCAGCAGCCAAGACCCAATCACTGAAGCTTTCTTT.

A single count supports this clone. The CDR3 loop is CASSIVREQGTYEQYF. CDR3 in DNA: TGTGCCAGTAGTATAGTAAGGGAACAGGGAACCTACGAGCAGTACTTC. V usage is TRBV19 and J usage is TRBJ2-7; a weak D match, TRBD1 (6 bases). Trimming pared 1 base from V and 2 bases from J, leaving 15 bases between. The V gene's germline CDR1 is LNHDA and CDR2 SQIVND (reference sequence). There are 16 residues in the CDR3.

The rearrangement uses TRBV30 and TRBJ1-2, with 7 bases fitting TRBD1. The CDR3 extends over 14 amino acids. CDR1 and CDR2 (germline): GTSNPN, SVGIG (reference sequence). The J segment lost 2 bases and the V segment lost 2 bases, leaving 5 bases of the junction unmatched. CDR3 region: CAWSPSTGNYGYTF. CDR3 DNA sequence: TGTGCCTGGAGTCCATCGACAGGGAACTATGGCTACACCTTC.

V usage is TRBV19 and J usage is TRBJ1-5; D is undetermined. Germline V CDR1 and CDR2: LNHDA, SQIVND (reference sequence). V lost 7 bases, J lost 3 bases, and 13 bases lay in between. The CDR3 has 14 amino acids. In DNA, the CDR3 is TGTGCCAGTACCCCTATCGTCGACAATCAGCCCCAGCATTTT. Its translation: CASTPIVDNQPQHF.

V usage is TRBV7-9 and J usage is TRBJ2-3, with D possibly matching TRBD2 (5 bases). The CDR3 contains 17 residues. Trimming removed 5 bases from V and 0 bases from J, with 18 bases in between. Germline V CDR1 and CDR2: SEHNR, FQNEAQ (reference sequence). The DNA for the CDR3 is TGTGCCAGCAGCCCGCGGCGGCGGACTCTAAGCACAGATACGCAGTATTTT. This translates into CASSPRRRTLSTDTQYF. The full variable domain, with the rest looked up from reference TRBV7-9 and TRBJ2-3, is DTGVSQNPRHKITKRGQNVTFRCDPISEHNRLYWYRQTLGQGPEFLTYFQNEAQLEKSRLLSDRFSAERPKGSFSTLEIQRTEQGDSAMYLCASSPRRRTLSTDTQYFGPGTRLTVL.

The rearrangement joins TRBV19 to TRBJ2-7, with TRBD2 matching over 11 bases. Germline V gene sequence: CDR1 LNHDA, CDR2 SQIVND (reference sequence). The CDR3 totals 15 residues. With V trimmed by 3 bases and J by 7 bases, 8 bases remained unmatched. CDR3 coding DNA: TGTGCCAGTAGTATCTCACTAGCGGGAGCTCGAGAGCAGTACTTC. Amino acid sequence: CASSISLAGAREQYF.

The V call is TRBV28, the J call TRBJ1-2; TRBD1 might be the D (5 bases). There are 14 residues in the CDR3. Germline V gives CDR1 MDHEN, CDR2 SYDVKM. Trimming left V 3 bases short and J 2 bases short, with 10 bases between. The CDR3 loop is CASSLPGGNYGYTF. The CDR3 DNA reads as TGTGCCAGCAGTTTGCCTGGGGGGAACTATGGCTACACCTTC.

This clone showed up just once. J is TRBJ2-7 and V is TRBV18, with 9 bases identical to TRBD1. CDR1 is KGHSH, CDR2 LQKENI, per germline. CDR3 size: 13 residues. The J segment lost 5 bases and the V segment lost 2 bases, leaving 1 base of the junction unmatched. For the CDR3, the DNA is TGTGCCAGCTCACCAGGACAGGGGAACGAGCAGTACTTC. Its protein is CASSPGQGNEQYF.

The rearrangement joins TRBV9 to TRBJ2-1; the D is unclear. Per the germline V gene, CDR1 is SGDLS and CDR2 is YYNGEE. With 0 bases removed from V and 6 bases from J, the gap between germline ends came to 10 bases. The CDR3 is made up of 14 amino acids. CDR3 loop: CASSVEGWPNEQFF. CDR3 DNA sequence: TGTGCCAGCAGCGTAGAAGGGTGGCCCAATGAGCAGTTCTTC.

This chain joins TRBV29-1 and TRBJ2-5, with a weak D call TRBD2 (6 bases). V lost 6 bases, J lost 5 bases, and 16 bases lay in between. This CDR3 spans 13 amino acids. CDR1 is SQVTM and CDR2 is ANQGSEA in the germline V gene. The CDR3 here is CSVDDRGGETQYF. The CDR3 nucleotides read TGCAGCGTGGACGACAGAGGAGGGGAGACCCAGTACTTC. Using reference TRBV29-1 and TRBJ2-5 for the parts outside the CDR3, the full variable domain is SAVISQKPSRDICQRGTSLTIQCQVDSQVTMMFWYRQQPGQSLTLIATANQGSEATYESGFVIDKFPISRPNLTFSTLTVSNMSPEDSSIYLCSVDDRGGETQYFGPGTRLLVL.

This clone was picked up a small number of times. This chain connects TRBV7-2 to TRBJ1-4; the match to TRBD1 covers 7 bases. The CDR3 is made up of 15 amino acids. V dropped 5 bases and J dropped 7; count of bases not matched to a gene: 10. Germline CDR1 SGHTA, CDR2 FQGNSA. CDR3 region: CASSGQTGSREKLFF. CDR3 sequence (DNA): TGTGCCAGCAGCGGACAGACAGGGAGTCGTGAAAAACTGTTTTTT.

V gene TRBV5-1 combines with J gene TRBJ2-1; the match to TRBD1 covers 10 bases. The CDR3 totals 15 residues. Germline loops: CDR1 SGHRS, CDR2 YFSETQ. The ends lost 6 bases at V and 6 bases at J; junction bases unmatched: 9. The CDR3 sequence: CASTDRGRQGNEQFF. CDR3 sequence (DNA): TGCGCCAGCACTGACAGGGGGCGCCAGGGCAATGAGCAGTTCTTC.